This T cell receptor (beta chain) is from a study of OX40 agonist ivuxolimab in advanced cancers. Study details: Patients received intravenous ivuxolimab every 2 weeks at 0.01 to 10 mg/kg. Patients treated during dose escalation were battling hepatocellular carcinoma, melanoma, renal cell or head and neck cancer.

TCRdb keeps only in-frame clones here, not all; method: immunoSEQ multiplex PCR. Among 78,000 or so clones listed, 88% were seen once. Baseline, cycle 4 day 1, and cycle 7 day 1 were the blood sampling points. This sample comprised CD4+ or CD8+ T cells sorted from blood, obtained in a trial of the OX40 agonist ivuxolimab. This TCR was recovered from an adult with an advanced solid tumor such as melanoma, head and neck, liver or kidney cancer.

The CDR3 nucleotides are TGTGCCAGCTCACCACCGGGCAACACTGCCACCGATGGCTACACCTTC. Its translation: CASSPPGNTATDGYTF. The rearrangement links TRBV18 to TRBJ1-2; D is unclear. There are 16 residues in the CDR3. Germline V lookup: CDR1 KGHSH, CDR2 LQKENI. V was clipped by 0 bases and J by 6 bases, with 17 bases between them. The full variable domain, with the rest looked up from reference TRBV18 and TRBJ1-2, is NAGVMQNPRHLVRRRGQEARLRCSPMKGHSHVYWYRQLPEEGLKFMVYLQKENIIDESGMPKERFSAEFPKEGPSILRIQQVVRGDSAAYFCASSPPGNTATDGYTFGSGTRLTVV.